The 14 T cell receptor beta chains below come from one sample, sequenced in a study of T cell changes during pregnancy in multiple sclerosis. Here immunoSEQ multiplex PCR was the method, and the copy in TCRdb shows in-frame clones only, minus some. The data hold about 60,000 clones, with over 80% observed a single time. Sample: CD4+ T cells from peripheral blood mononuclear cells, taken in the first trimester of pregnancy. These receptors were taken from a female donor with multiple sclerosis, enrolled in a pregnancy study.

The rearrangement links TRBV11-3 to TRBJ2-3; 7 positions agree with TRBD2. After removal of 5 bases from V and 3 bases from J, the junction contained 8 bases not matched to a gene. Germline loops: CDR1 SGHNT, CDR2 YENEEA. This CDR3 comprises 15 residues. For the CDR3, the DNA is TGTGCCAGCAGCCTTGGGAGGGAGACGACAGATACGCAGTATTTT. Its translation: CASSLGRETTDTQYF.

This clone was seen only a few times. This rearrangement joins TRBV6-6 to TRBJ1-1; 8 nucleotides agree with TRBD1. Germline CDR1 and CDR2: MNHNY and SVGAGI (reference sequence). This CDR3 is built from 16 residues. V shed 4 bases and J 1 base; nucleotides not matched to a gene: 8. In DNA, the CDR3 is TGTGCCAGCAGTTCCTCGACCCAGGGGGCGAACACTGAAGCTTTCTTT. It codes for CASSSSTQGANTEAFF.

This CDR3 reads CASTSPTGGPGDEQFF. CDR3 DNA sequence: TGTGCCAGTACTAGTCCGACGGGGGGGCCCGGGGATGAGCAGTTCTTC. The V gene is TRBV19, the J gene TRBJ2-1; 8 bases agree with TRBD2. The germline V gene encodes CDR1 LNHDA and CDR2 SQIVND (reference sequence). The length of the CDR3 is 16 residues. With 7 bases clipped from V and 8 bases from J, the junction kept 16 bases outside the gene matches. Full variable domain (outside the CDR3, taken from reference TRBV19 and TRBJ2-1): DGGITQSPKYLFRKEGQNVTLSCEQNLNHDAMYWYRQDPGQGLRLIYYSQIVNDFQKGDIAEGYSVSREKKESFPLTVTSAQKNPTAFYLCASTSPTGGPGDEQFFGPGTRLTVL.

About this clone itself: Other DNA sequences of this sample code for an identical CDR3. The V call is TRBV29-1, the J call TRBJ1-2; D possibly corresponds to TRBD1 (5 bases). The V end was cut by 6 bases, the J end by 4 bases, with 12 bases between. Germline values: CDR1 SQVTM, CDR2 ANQGSEA. The CDR3 extends over 12 amino acids. CDR3 DNA: TGCAGCGTCCGAGAAGGGGCCTATGGCTACACCTTC. Translated, it gives CSVREGAYGYTF.

This clone was found a few times. The genes are TRBV6-1 and TRBJ1-6; TRBD1 aligns across 7 bases. Germline values: CDR1 MNHNS, CDR2 SASEGT. The CDR3 has 18 residues. Trimming removed 2 bases from V and 7 bases from J; junction bases left unmatched: 14. CDR3 bases: TGTGCCAGCAGTGAACACTTCGCTGGCGGGACAGCGAATTCACCCCTCCACTTT. It encodes CASSEHFAGGTANSPLHF.

The chain recombines TRBV27 with TRBJ1-1, with a possible D match to TRBD1 (6 bases). The CDR3 has 15 residues. Germline V gene data show CDR1 as MNHEY and CDR2 as SMNVEV (reference sequence). The V gene lost 5 bases and the J gene lost 4 bases, with 17 bases spanning the gap. The CDR3 nucleotides are TGTGCCAGCAGTCCACCCGGACAGATGGGCACTGAAGCTTTCTTT. This gives the protein CASSPPGQMGTEAFF.

V gene TRBV6-5 combines with J gene TRBJ1-2; 10 bases agree with TRBD1. CDR1 is MNHEY, CDR2 SVGAGI, per germline. J was trimmed by 6 bases and V by 6 bases; bases with no gene match: 7. The CDR3 totals 14 residues. The CDR3, as DNA: TGTGCCAGCAGACGAATGACAGGGGGCGATGGCTACACCTTC. It yields the protein CASRRMTGGDGYTF.

The chain couples TRBV5-5 to TRBJ1-4, with D possibly being TRBD1 (5 bases). V was trimmed by 4 bases and J by 13 bases, leaving 11 bases between them. CDR3 length: 11 residues. CDR1 is SGHKS and CDR2 is YYEKEE in the germline V gene (reference sequence). CDR3 bases: TGTGCCAGCAGCATCGACAGAGGACTGTTTTTT. Protein sequence: CASSIDRGLFF. The whole variable domain, filled in from reference TRBV5-5 and TRBJ1-4, reads DAGVTQSPTHLIKTRGQQVTLRCSPISGHKSVSWYQQVLGQGPQFIFQYYEKEERGRGNFPDRFSARQFPNYSSELNVNALLLGDSALYLCASSIDRGLFFGSGTQLSVL.

The CDR3 DNA is TGTGCCAGCGCGACAGGGGTATTTGGCTACACCTTC. Translated, it gives CASATGVFGYTF. V usage is TRBV19 and J usage is TRBJ1-2, with TRBD1 identical over 8 bases. Germline values: CDR1 LNHDA, CDR2 SQIVND (reference sequence). The junction had 7 bases not matched to a gene; V was cut back by 9 bases and J by 7 bases. There are 12 residues in the CDR3.

This rearrangement joins TRBV4-3 to TRBJ1-4; 12 bases match TRBD1. V dropped 2 bases and J dropped 0; count of bases not matched to a gene: 13. This CDR3 has 21 amino acids. The V gene's germline CDR1 is LGHNA and CDR2 YSLEER. This chain's CDR3 is CASSQRRGTGGGRATNEKLFF. The CDR3 DNA sequence: TGCGCCAGCAGCCAACGGCGAGGGACAGGGGGCGGAAGGGCAACTAATGAAAAACTGTTTTTT.

This chain connects TRBV27 to TRBJ2-3; D unclear. Deletions cut 1 base from V and 9 bases from J, with 17 bases between. The CDR3 has 15 residues. Per germline, CDR1 MNHEY and CDR2 SMNVEV (reference sequence). The CDR3, as DNA: TGTGCCAGCAGTTTATTTCTTAGCACTCCCAGCACGCAGTATTTT. Residues: CASSLFLSTPSTQYF.

The chain links TRBV18 to TRBJ2-5; possible D gene TRBD2, 5 bases. The V end was cut by 1 base, the J end by 1 base, with 7 bases between. CDR1 is KGHSH and CDR2 is LQKENI in the germline V gene. CDR3 size: 14 residues. CDR3 region: CASSPLGVQETQYF. The CDR3 DNA is TGTGCCAGCTCACCACTGGGAGTCCAAGAGACCCAGTACTTC. The full variable domain, its missing parts supplied by reference TRBV18 and TRBJ2-5, is NAGVMQNPRHLVRRRGQEARLRCSPMKGHSHVYWYRQLPEEGLKFMVYLQKENIIDESGMPKERFSAEFPKEGPSILRIQQVVRGDSAAYFCASSPLGVQETQYFGPGTRLLVL.

This clone appeared a single time. The V call is TRBV5-5, the J call TRBJ2-1, with TRBD2 matching over 15 bases. Germline CDR1 reads SGHKS; CDR2 reads YYEKEE (reference sequence). Trimming at V came to 4 bases and at J to 0 bases, leaving 8 bases not matched to a gene. This CDR3 contains 19 residues. The CDR3 protein is CASSPGLAGGLGSYNEQFF. Here the CDR3 DNA reads TGTGCCAGCAGCCCGGGACTAGCGGGGGGCCTCGGCTCCTACAATGAGCAGTTCTTC. Filled out from reference TRBV5-5 and TRBJ2-1, the complete variable domain reads DAGVTQSPTHLIKTRGQQVTLRCSPISGHKSVSWYQQVLGQGPQFIFQYYEKEERGRGNFPDRFSARQFPNYSSELNVNALLLGDSALYLCASSPGLAGGLGSYNEQFFGPGTRLTVL.

This sequence joins TRBV5-4 and TRBJ2-2; 8 bases line up with TRBD1. V shed 4 bases and J 1 base; nucleotides not matched to a gene: 6. The CDR3 is 16 residues long. Germline V lookup: CDR1 SGHNT, CDR2 YYREEE (reference sequence). The CDR3 region is CASSGMGQENTGELFF. CDR3 nucleotides: TGTGCCAGCAGCGGGATGGGACAGGAGAACACCGGGGAGCTGTTTTTT.